Listed below are T cell receptor beta chains from one sample, sequenced in a study of blood T cell repertoires in COVID-19. Using immunoSEQ multiplex PCR, the repertoire was profiled, and TCRdb retains in-frame clones only, with some absent. Of tens of thousands of clones listed, over 75% are singletons. Material: peripheral blood. Source of these receptors: a man aged 50-59 years with active COVID-19. Both conserved end residues are part of each CDR3. The order of the fields is clone size, J gene, V gene, D gene, CDR3 DNA, CDR3 protein. The D gene is left open where the match is weak. Clone sizes are given selectively: once, few, many, or a class where the clone is expanded.

clone size: .
J gene: TRBJ2-6
V gene: TRBV18
D gene: TRBD1
CDR3 DNA: TGTGCCAGCTCACCACGGGGACAGGTATTAAGCTCTGGGGCCAACGTCCTGACTTTC
CDR3 protein: CASSPRGQVLSSGANVLTF

clone size: .
J gene: TRBJ1-1
V gene: TRBV27
D gene: TRBD1
CDR3 DNA: TGTGCCAGCAGTTGGGACAGGGGGAGGTCTGAAGCTTTCTTT
CDR3 protein: CASSWDRGRSEAFF

clone size: .
J gene: TRBJ2-5
V gene: TRBV30
D gene: .
CDR3 DNA: TGTGCCTGGAGCTTTAGCTCCCGAGAGACCCAGTACTTC
CDR3 protein: CAWSFSSRETQYF

clone size: .
J gene: TRBJ1-5
V gene: TRBV6-2/TRBV6-3
D gene: TRBD1
CDR3 DNA: TGTGCCAGCAGTTTCACCGCTGGGACAGGGGCGCAGCCCCAGCATTTT
CDR3 protein: CASSFTAGTGAQPQHF

clone size: .
J gene: TRBJ2-1
V gene: TRBV13
D gene: .
CDR3 DNA: TGTGCCAGCACCCTCACCGGGTCTTACTACAATGAGCAGTTCTTC
CDR3 protein: CASTLTGSYYNEQFF

clone size: .
J gene: TRBJ2-5
V gene: TRBV27
D gene: .
CDR3 DNA: TGTGCCAGCCGGAGGGTCATTCAAGAGACCCAGTACTTC
CDR3 protein: CASRRVIQETQYF

clone size: .
J gene: TRBJ1-6
V gene: TRBV3-1/TRBV3-2
D gene: TRBD1
CDR3 DNA: TGTGCCAGCGGGCTTGCTGGGACAGGGGTTTTGTCACCCCTCCACTTT
CDR3 protein: CASGLAGTGVLSPLHF

clone size: .
J gene: TRBJ1-5
V gene: TRBV6-5
D gene: .
CDR3 DNA: TGTGCCACCAGACGAGACAGTAGCAATCAGCCCCAGCATTTT
CDR3 protein: CATRRDSSNQPQHF

clone size: once
J gene: TRBJ1-2
V gene: TRBV5-1
D gene: .
CDR3 DNA: TGCGCCAGCAGCTACGGCAGGGCTGGCTACACCTTC
CDR3 protein: CASSYGRAGYTF

clone size: .
J gene: TRBJ1-1
V gene: TRBV29-1
D gene: .
CDR3 DNA: TGCAGCGTTGTTACTATCGACACTGAAGCTTTCTTT
CDR3 protein: CSVVTIDTEAFF

clone size: .
J gene: TRBJ2-7
V gene: TRBV7-2
D gene: TRBD1
CDR3 DNA: TGTGCCAGCAGCTTAGTCCCAGGGGGCGAATACGAGCAGTACTTC
CDR3 protein: CASSLVPGGEYEQYF

clone size: .
J gene: TRBJ2-1
V gene: TRBV5-4
D gene: TRBD1
CDR3 DNA: TGTGCCAGCAGCATACCCGACAGGGGTCGGTATGAGCAGTTCTTC
CDR3 protein: CASSIPDRGRYEQFF

clone size: .
J gene: TRBJ2-1
V gene: TRBV5-5
D gene: TRBD2
CDR3 DNA: TGTGCCAGCAGCCCGTCCTTTTTCGGCGGGAGTACATACAATGAGCAGTTCTTC
CDR3 protein: CASSPSFFGGSTYNEQFF

clone size: once
J gene: TRBJ1-2
V gene: TRBV18
D gene: .
CDR3 DNA: TGTGCCAGCTCACCAGATATCCGCCTCCCGGAGATTGGCTACACCTTC
CDR3 protein: CASSPDIRLPEIGYTF

clone size: .
J gene: TRBJ2-2
V gene: TRBV5-1
D gene: .
CDR3 DNA: TGCGCCAGCGCCGACTCGGGGAGCATGACCGGGGAGCTGTTTTTT
CDR3 protein: CASADSGSMTGELFF

clone size: .
J gene: TRBJ1-2
V gene: TRBV7-9
D gene: .
CDR3 DNA: TGTGCCAGCAGCCCTGGTGACAGGCCTGGCTACACCTTC
CDR3 protein: CASSPGDRPGYTF

clone size: .
J gene: TRBJ1-1
V gene: TRBV13
D gene: .
CDR3 DNA: TGTGCCAGCAGCAAAGCCGACATCCCGAACACTGAAGCTTTCTTT
CDR3 protein: CASSKADIPNTEAFF

clone size: .
J gene: TRBJ1-1
V gene: TRBV2
D gene: .
CDR3 DNA: TGTGCCAGCAGTGAAGCGGGGGGCACTGAAGCTTTCTTT
CDR3 protein: CASSEAGGTEAFF

clone size: few
J gene: TRBJ2-7
V gene: TRBV7-2
D gene: TRBD1
CDR3 DNA: TGTGCCAGCTCGGACAGGCATGCCTACGAGCAGTACTTC
CDR3 protein: CASSDRHAYEQYF